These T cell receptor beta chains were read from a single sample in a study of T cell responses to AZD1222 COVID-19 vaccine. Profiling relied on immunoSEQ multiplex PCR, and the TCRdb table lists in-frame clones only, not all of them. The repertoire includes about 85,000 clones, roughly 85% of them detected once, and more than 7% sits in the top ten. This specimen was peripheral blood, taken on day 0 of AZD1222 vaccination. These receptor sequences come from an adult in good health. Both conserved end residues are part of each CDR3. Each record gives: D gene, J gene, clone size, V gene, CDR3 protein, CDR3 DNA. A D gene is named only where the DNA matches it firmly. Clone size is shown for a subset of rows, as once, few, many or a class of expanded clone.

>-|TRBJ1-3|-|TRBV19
CASSETGDSGNTIYF
TGTGCCAGTAGTGAGACAGGAGACTCTGGAAACACCATATATTTT
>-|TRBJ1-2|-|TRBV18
CASSPDGSYGYTF
TGTGCCAGCTCACCGGACGGAAGCTATGGCTACACCTTC
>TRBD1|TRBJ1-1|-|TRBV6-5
CASRSTGMNTEAFF
TGTGCCAGCAGATCGACAGGGATGAACACTGAAGCTTTCTTT
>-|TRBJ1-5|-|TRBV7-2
CASSLNPGHQPQHF
TGTGCCAGCAGCTTAAACCCAGGGCATCAGCCCCAGCATTTT
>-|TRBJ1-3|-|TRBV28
CASSAGISGNTIYF
TGTGCCAGCAGTGCGGGCATCTCTGGAAACACCATATATTTT
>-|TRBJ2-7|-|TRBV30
CAWRGADPYEQYF
TGTGCCTGGAGGGGAGCGGACCCCTACGAGCAGTACTTC
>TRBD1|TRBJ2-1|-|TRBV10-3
CAISEGQGPYNEQFF
TGTGCCATCAGTGAGGGACAGGGGCCCTACAATGAGCAGTTCTTC
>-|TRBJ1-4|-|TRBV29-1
CSVESFRGQPKGEKLFF
TGCAGCGTTGAAAGTTTTCGAGGCCAGCCGAAGGGTGAAAAACTGTTTTTT
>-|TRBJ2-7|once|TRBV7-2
CASSLSRTFYEQYF
TGTGCCAGCAGCTTAAGCCGGACTTTCTACGAGCAGTACTTC
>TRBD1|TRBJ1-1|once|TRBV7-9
CASSSEGTGPAFF
TGTGCCAGCAGCTCCGAAGGGACAGGACCAGCTTTCTTT
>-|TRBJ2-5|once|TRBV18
CASSPSRTGAETQYF
TGTGCCAGCTCACCAAGTCGAACGGGAGCGGAGACCCAGTACTTC
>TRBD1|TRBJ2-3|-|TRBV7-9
CASSLGLPDRGLSTDTQYF
TGTGCCAGCAGCTTAGGTCTCCCAGACAGGGGGCTAAGCACAGATACGCAGTATTTT
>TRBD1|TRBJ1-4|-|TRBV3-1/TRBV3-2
CASSQGQGEEKLFF
TGTGCCAGCAGCCAAGGACAGGGTGAAGAAAAACTGTTTTTT
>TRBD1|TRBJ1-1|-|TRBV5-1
CASSLVPDRGTEAFF
TGCGCCAGCAGCTTGGTGCCGGACAGGGGGACTGAAGCTTTCTTT
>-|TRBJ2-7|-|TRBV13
CASSAGTSSYEQYF
TGTGCCAGCAGCGCCGGGACATCCTCCTACGAGCAGTACTTC
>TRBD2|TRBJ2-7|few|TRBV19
CASRLRLAGHYEQYF
TGTGCCAGTAGGCTACGACTAGCGGGACACTACGAGCAGTACTTC
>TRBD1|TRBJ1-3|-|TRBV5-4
CASSPDRGIGNTIYF
TGTGCCAGCAGCCCAGACAGGGGTATTGGAAACACCATATATTTT
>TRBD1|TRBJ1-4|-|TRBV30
CAWAGTDLNEKLFF
TGTGCCTGGGCAGGGACAGATCTTAATGAAAAACTGTTTTTT